The entry that follows covers one TCR beta chain sequence. The data were taken from a study of T cell changes during pregnancy in multiple sclerosis. Using immunoSEQ multiplex PCR, the repertoire was profiled, and TCRdb retains in-frame clones only, with some absent. The sample carries approximately 70,000 clones, approximately 90% recorded once. CDR3 length: 17 residues. The germline V and J ends were trimmed by 4 bases and 7 bases, with 26 bases remaining between them. The germline gives CDR1 SGHDT, CDR2 YYEEEE. The starting material was peripheral blood, obtained in the first trimester of pregnancy. J is TRBJ1-1 and V is TRBV5-6, with D tentatively TRBD1 (6 bases). The sequence derives from a female donor in good health, enrolled as a control in a pregnancy study. The CDR3 DNA sequence: TGTGCCAGCAGCCCTAGGGGGTGGGGAGGGGGATCGAGTGAAGCTTTCTTT. Translation: CASSPRGWGGGSSEAFF.